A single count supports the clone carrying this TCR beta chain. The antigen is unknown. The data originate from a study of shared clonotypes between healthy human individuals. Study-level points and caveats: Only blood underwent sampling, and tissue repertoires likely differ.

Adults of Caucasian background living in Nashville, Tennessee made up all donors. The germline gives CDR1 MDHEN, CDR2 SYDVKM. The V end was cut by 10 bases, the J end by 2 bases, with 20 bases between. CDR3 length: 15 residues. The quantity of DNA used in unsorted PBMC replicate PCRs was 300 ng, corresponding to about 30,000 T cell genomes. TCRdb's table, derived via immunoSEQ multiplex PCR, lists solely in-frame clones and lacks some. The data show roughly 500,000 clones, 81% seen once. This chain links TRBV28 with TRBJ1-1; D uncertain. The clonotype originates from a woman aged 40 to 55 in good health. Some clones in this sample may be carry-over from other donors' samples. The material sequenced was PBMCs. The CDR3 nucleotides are TGTGCCACCGACCCCTCGGCAGGTCCCAACACTGAAGCTTTCTTT. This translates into CATDPSAGPNTEAFF.